What follows are 17 T cell receptor beta chains derived from one specimen sequenced in a study of cytomegalovirus exposure and HLA in healthy donors. The PCR was carried out with 60 Vbeta primers and 13 Jbeta primers. TCRdb keeps only in-frame clones here, not all; method: immunoSEQ multiplex PCR. Here the sample spans about 140,000 clones, approximately 71% being singletons. Material: PBMCs. The receptors were sampled from a man aged 40-55 years in good health and CMV-seronegative.

The CDR3 region has the DNA TGTGCCAGCAGCTTAGGCCCCCGGAGGAGAGGAAACACCATATATTTT. This sequence encodes CASSLGPRRRGNTIYF. J is TRBJ1-3 and V is TRBV7-2; D gene uncertain. There are 16 residues in the CDR3. From germline, CDR1 is SGHTA and CDR2 FQGNSA. Deletions cut 1 base from V and 4 bases from J, with 14 bases between.

The chain links TRBV5-1 to TRBJ1-1; 8 positions match TRBD1. The trim removed 4 bases at V and 9 bases at J, leaving 8 bases unmatched. Germline lookup yields CDR1 SGHRS and CDR2 YFSETQ. The CDR3 is made up of 13 amino acids. The CDR3 DNA is TGCGCCAGCAGCCCCGGACAGGGAGGTAAAGCTTTCTTT. This translates into CASSPGQGGKAFF. The full variable domain, with the rest looked up from reference TRBV5-1 and TRBJ1-1, is KAGVTQTPRYLIKTRGQQVTLSCSPISGHRSVSWYQQTPGQGLQFLFEYFSETQRNKGNFPGRFSGRQFSNSRSEMNVSTLELGDSALYLCASSPGQGGKAFFGQGTRLTVV.

The chain is built from TRBV7-3 and TRBJ2-5; D might be TRBD2 (6 bases). Germline CDR1 reads SGHTA; CDR2 reads FQGTGA. This CDR3 region has 15 residues. Trimming cost V 0 bases and J 4 bases, with 12 bases left between them. The CDR3 coding sequence is TGTGCCAGCAGCTTAACGTCCTCGGGAGCAGAGACCCAGTACTTC. Encoded protein: CASSLTSSGAETQYF.

The chain carries TRBV6-6 and TRBJ1-4, with 10 bases fitting TRBD1. Germline values: CDR1 MNHNY, CDR2 SVGAGI (reference sequence). The CDR3 has 14 residues. J gave up 8 bases and V 6 bases, and 6 bases lay outside the gene matches. The CDR3 nucleotides are TGTGCCAGCAGCCCGACAGGGGGCCTAGAAAAACTGTTTTTT. The encoded protein is CASSPTGGLEKLFF.

V and J are TRBV5-1 and TRBJ1-2; 8 bases line up with TRBD1. The trim removed 4 bases at V and 8 bases at J, leaving 13 bases unmatched. Germline-derived CDR1 and CDR2 are SGHRS and YFSETQ. The CDR3 contains 15 residues. CDR3 DNA: TGCGCCAGCAGCCCATCGACCCAGGGGGCGTGGGGCTACACCTTC. Its translation: CASSPSTQGAWGYTF.

In this sample, this clone turned up a few times. The chain has TRBV6-6 and TRBJ2-7; D is undetermined. The CDR3 runs to 12 residues. V was cut by 7 bases and J by 0 bases, with 7 bases left in between. Germline-derived CDR1 and CDR2 are MNHNY and SVGAGI (reference sequence). The CDR3 region has the DNA TGTGCCAGCACAGGTACCTCCTACGAGCAGTACTTC. It yields the protein CASTGTSYEQYF.

The V gene is TRBV9, the J gene TRBJ2-1; 8 bases are a match to TRBD1. Germline assignment: CDR1 SGDLS and CDR2 YYNGEE. With V trimmed by 2 bases and J by 3 bases, 4 bases remained unmatched. The CDR3 totals 15 residues. The CDR3 coding sequence is TGTGCCAGCAGCGTCGACAGGGGAAGCTACAATGAGCAGTTCTTC. It is translated as CASSVDRGSYNEQFF.

The rearrangement joins TRBV6-1 to TRBJ1-1; 7 bases map to TRBD1. This CDR3 is 15 amino acids long. Germline V gives CDR1 MNHNS, CDR2 SASEGT. With V trimmed by 5 bases and J by 0 bases, 6 bases remained unmatched. The CDR3 protein is CASSKAGTVNTEAFF. The CDR3 nucleotides read TGTGCCAGCAGTAAGGCCGGGACAGTGAACACTGAAGCTTTCTTT.

The rearrangement joins TRBV5-6 to TRBJ2-7, with D perhaps matching TRBD2 (6 bases). CDR3 length equals 15 residues. Trimming shortened V by 2 bases and J by 0 bases, and 12 bases separated the two germline ends. CDR1 SGHDT and CDR2 YYEEEE come from the germline V gene. CDR3 bases: TGTGCCAGCAGCTTCGGAGGGAGAGCCTCCTACGAGCAGTACTTC. Residues: CASSFGGRASYEQYF.

The rearrangement joins TRBV11-2 to TRBJ2-7; 10 bases align to TRBD1. V was clipped by 5 bases and J by 3 bases; unmatched bases: 7. Germline values: CDR1 SGHAT, CDR2 FQNNGV. This CDR3 is built from 15 residues. The CDR3 here is CASSRSRDRGYEQYF. In DNA, the CDR3 is TGTGCCAGCAGCAGGTCCCGGGACAGGGGCTACGAGCAGTACTTC. Full variable domain (missing parts from reference TRBV11-2 and TRBJ2-7): EAGVAQSPRYKIIEKRQSVAFWCNPISGHATLYWYQQILGQGPKLLIQFQNNGVVDDSQLPKDRFSAERLKGVDSTLKIQPAKLEDSAVYLCASSRSRDRGYEQYFGPGTRLTVT.

This chain links TRBV6-5 with TRBJ2-1; 7 bases are shared with TRBD1. CDR1 and CDR2 (germline): MNHEY, SVGAGI. This CDR3 comprises 14 residues. Trimming removed 5 bases from V and 5 bases from J; junction bases left unmatched: 6. The CDR3 loop reads CASSTPGQHNEQFF. As DNA, the CDR3 is TGTGCCAGCAGTACCCCGGGACAGCACAATGAGCAGTTCTTC.

This chain's CDR3 is CASSPSGWAPEQYF. CDR3 nucleotides: TGCGCCAGCAGCCCCAGTGGCTGGGCTCCGGAGCAGTACTTC. J is TRBJ2-7 and V is TRBV4-1; D gene unclear. There are 14 residues in the CDR3. Germline V gene lookup returns CDR1 MGHRA and CDR2 YSYEKL. V lost 4 bases, J lost 7 bases, and 17 bases lay in between.

The genes are TRBV28 and TRBJ2-3; 7 bases match TRBD1. The germline CDR1 and CDR2 sequences are MDHEN and SYDVKM. Losses at the gene ends were 6 bases for V and 3 bases for J; bases not matched to a gene: 9. The CDR3 runs 15 residues. CDR3 DNA: TGTGCCAGCAGAATTACAGGGGTTCGGACAGATACGCAGTATTTT. Protein: CASRITGVRTDTQYF.

The rearrangement uses TRBV7-6 and TRBJ2-7, with 12 bases matching TRBD2. This CDR3 contains 18 residues. J lost 0 bases, V lost 5 bases, and 11 bases had no gene match. CDR1 and CDR2 from the germline V gene are SGHVS and FNYEAQ. The CDR3 reads CASSAGLAGYASSYEQYF. CDR3 in DNA: TGTGCCAGCAGCGCCGGACTAGCGGGGTATGCAAGCTCCTACGAGCAGTACTTC.

This clone has just one count. The V and J genes are TRBV2 and TRBJ2-1; 11 nucleotides agree with TRBD2. The J segment lost 5 bases and the V segment lost 8 bases, leaving 8 bases of the junction unmatched. Germline CDR1 and CDR2: SNHLY and FYNNEI. The CDR3 totals 15 residues. The CDR3 DNA is TGTGCCAGCTCGGGGACTAGCGGACCAAACAATGAGCAGTTCTTC. Protein product: CASSGTSGPNNEQFF.

The chain joins TRBV11-2 to TRBJ2-5, with D possibly TRBD2 on 6 matching bases. The CDR3 spans 13 residues. V lost 4 bases and J lost 0, with 6 bases in between. Germline V CDR1 and CDR2: SGHAT, FQNNGV. The CDR3 is CASSWDYQETQYF. CDR3 bases: TGTGCCAGCAGCTGGGACTACCAAGAGACCCAGTACTTC.

V usage is TRBV29-1 and J usage is TRBJ1-1; D possibly corresponds to TRBD1 (5 bases). The ends were cut back, 3 bases at V and 10 bases at J, with 12 bases in the middle. Germline V lookup: CDR1 SQVTM, CDR2 ANQGSEA. CDR3 size: 11 residues. The CDR3 reads CSVEKAGLAFF. CDR3 DNA sequence: TGCAGCGTTGAGAAGGCGGGGCTAGCTTTCTTT.